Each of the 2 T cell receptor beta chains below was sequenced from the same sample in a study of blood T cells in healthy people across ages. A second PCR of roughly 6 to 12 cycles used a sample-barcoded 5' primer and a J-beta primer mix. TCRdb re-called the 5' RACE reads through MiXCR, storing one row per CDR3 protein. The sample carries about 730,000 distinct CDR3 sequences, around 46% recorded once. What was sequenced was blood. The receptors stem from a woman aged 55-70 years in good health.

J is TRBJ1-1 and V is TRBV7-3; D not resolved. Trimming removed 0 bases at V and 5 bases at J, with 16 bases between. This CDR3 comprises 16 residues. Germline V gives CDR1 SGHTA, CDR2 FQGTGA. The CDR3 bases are TGTGCCAGCAGCTTAACACACCCGGGTGGAAAAACTGAAGCTTTCTTT. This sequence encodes CASSLTHPGGKTEAFF.

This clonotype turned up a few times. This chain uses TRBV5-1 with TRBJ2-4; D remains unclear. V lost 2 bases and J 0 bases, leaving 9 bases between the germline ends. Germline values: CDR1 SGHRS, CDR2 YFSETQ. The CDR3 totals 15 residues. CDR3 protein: CASSLGSKAKNIQYF. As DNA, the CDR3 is TGCGCCAGCAGCTTAGGCAGCAAAGCCAAAAACATTCAGTACTTC.